These 7 T cell receptor beta chains share one sample of origin, sequenced in a study of cytomegalovirus exposure and HLA in healthy donors. The PCR made use of 60 Vbeta and 13 Jbeta primers. Sequencing used immunoSEQ multiplex PCR; TCRdb keeps in-frame clones, though not all of them. The table shows around 150,000 clones, with approximately 60% occurring only once. Material: PBMCs. The receptor set was obtained from a human donor in good health.

The rearrangement links TRBV28 to TRBJ1-1, with TRBD1 matching over 8 bases. Losses at the gene ends were 6 bases for V and 4 bases for J; bases not matched to a gene: 7. The CDR3 sequence is 14 residues long. The germline gives CDR1 MDHEN, CDR2 SYDVKM. CDR3 protein: CASSLRQGITEAFF. The CDR3 DNA reads as TGTGCCAGCAGCCTCCGACAGGGGATCACTGAAGCTTTCTTT.

The rearrangement joins TRBV7-2 to TRBJ1-2, with unresolved D. From germline, CDR1 is SGHTA and CDR2 FQGNSA. CDR3 size: 14 residues. V was clipped by 2 bases and J by 0 bases, with 7 bases between them. This chain's CDR3 is CASSLLTTNYGYTF. CDR3 sequence (DNA): TGTGCCAGCAGCTTACTGACTACTAACTATGGCTACACCTTC.

This rearrangement joins TRBV7-8 to TRBJ2-3; D not certain. Germline V gene sequence: CDR1 SGHVS, CDR2 FQNEAQ. V was trimmed by 5 bases and J by 1 base, leaving 10 bases between them. The CDR3 consists of 14 residues. CDR3 DNA: TGTGCCAGCAGCGCAACCCGGGGCACAGATACGCAGTATTTT. Its protein is CASSATRGTDTQYF. Complete variable domain (other parts from reference TRBV7-8 and TRBJ2-3): GAGVSQSPRYKVAKRGQDVALRCDPISGHVSLFWYQQALGQGPEFLTYFQNEAQLDKSGLPSDRFFAERPEGSVSTLKIQRTQQEDSAVYLCASSATRGTDTQYFGPGTRLTVL.

This clone was observed a handful of times. The V call is TRBV9, the J call TRBJ2-7, with 11 bases lining up with TRBD1. CDR3 size: 16 residues. From germline, CDR1 is SGDLS and CDR2 YYNGEE. V was pared by 0 bases and J by 2 bases, with 4 bases of the junction left unmatched. For the CDR3, the DNA is TGTGCCAGCAGCGTAGCCGGGACAGGGGGAACCTACGAGCAGTACTTC. It yields the protein CASSVAGTGGTYEQYF.

The genes are TRBV6-1 and TRBJ2-7, with TRBD2 identical over 14 bases. This CDR3 is built from 14 residues. With V trimmed by 6 bases and J by 2 bases, 0 bases remained unmatched. The germline CDR1 and CDR2 sequences are MNHNS and SASEGT. The CDR3: CASRTSGRAYEQYF. The CDR3 DNA sequence: TGTGCCAGCAGGACTAGCGGGAGGGCCTACGAGCAGTACTTC.

The V call is TRBV5-1, the J call TRBJ2-7, with D possibly matching TRBD2 (7 bases). The CDR3 has 14 amino acids. Trimming removed 4 bases from V and 2 bases from J, with 13 bases in between. Germline CDR1 SGHRS, CDR2 YFSETQ. The CDR3 is CASSRGGRAYEQYF. The CDR3 region has the DNA TGCGCCAGCAGCAGGGGGGGCAGGGCCTACGAGCAGTACTTC.

The chain employs TRBV11-2 and TRBJ2-7; D is perhaps TRBD2 (6 bases). Trimming took off 1 base at V and 6 bases at J, with 13 bases between the two ends. The CDR3 sequence is 14 residues long. Germline CDR1 SGHAT, CDR2 FQNNGV. CDR3: CASSLGYGGTEQYF. In DNA form, the CDR3 reads TGTGCCAGCAGCTTAGGGTACGGCGGGACCGAGCAGTACTTC.